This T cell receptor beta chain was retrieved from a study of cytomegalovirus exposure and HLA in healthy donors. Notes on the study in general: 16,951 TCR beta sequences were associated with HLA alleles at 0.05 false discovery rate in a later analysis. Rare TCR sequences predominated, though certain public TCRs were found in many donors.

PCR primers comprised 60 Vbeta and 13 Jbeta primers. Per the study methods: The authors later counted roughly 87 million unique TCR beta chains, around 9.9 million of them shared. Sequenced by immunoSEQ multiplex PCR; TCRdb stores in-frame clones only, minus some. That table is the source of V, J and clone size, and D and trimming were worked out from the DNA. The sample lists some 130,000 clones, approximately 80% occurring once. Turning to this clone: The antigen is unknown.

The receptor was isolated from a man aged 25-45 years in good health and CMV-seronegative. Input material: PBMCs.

Here the CDR3 reads CAWSVQGALSPLHF. CDR3 bases: TGTGCCTGGAGTGTACAGGGGGCGCTTTCACCCCTCCACTTT. The chain couples TRBV30 to TRBJ1-6; 9 bases map to TRBD1. The trim removed 0 bases at V and 9 bases at J, leaving 3 bases unmatched. Germline V gene sequence: CDR1 GTSNPN, CDR2 SVGIG (reference sequence). CDR3 length: 14 residues. The whole variable domain, remainder taken from reference TRBV30 and TRBJ1-6, is SQTIHQWPATLVQPVGSPLSLECTVEGTSNPNLYWYRQAAGRGLQLLFYSVGIGQISSEVPQNLSASRPQDRQFILSSKKLLLSDSGFYLCAWSVQGALSPLHFGNGTRLTVT.